Below, 28 T cell receptor beta chains from the same sample are listed, as sequenced in a study of PD-1 blockade in classical Hodgkin lymphoma. TCRdb's table, derived via immunoSEQ multiplex PCR, lists solely in-frame clones and lacks some. The table lists fewer than 15,000 clones, around 85% of them singletons. Every patient was affected by relapse after autologous stem cell transplantation, while exposure to brentuximab vedotin was not uniform. Sequenced here: peripheral blood mononuclear cells (PBMCs), sampled at baseline. These receptors all come from a human donor with classical Hodgkin lymphoma.

This chain links TRBV7-9 with TRBJ2-1; D unresolved. V was cut by 3 bases and J by 8 bases, with 14 bases left in between. The CDR3 is 14 amino acids. Germline-derived CDR1 and CDR2 are SEHNR and FQNEAQ (reference sequence). CDR3 nucleotides: TGTGCCAGCAGCTTGAGGCTGGGCGTCGATGAGCAGTTCTTC. Residues: CASSLRLGVDEQFF.

This clone was observed once. The rearrangement links TRBV6-1 to TRBJ1-2; D gene ambiguous. With 0 bases removed from V and 5 bases from J, the gap between germline ends came to 10 bases. Germline CDR1 and CDR2: MNHNS and SASEGT. CDR3 length: 14 amino acids. As DNA, the CDR3 is TGTGCCAGCAGTGAAGCTGCGAGGGAATATGGCTACACCTTC. It specifies CASSEAAREYGYTF.

V gene TRBV7-8 combines with J gene TRBJ2-1; 12 nucleotides align to TRBD2. Germline values: CDR1 SGHVS, CDR2 FQNEAQ. The length of the CDR3 is 15 residues. V shed 2 bases and J 9 bases; nucleotides not matched to a gene: 5. CDR3 DNA: TGTGCCAGCAGCTTATCACTAGCGGGAGGCCTTGAGCAGTTCTTC. Translated, it gives CASSLSLAGGLEQFF.

This clone has only one observation. CDR3 DNA sequence: TGTGCCAGCAGCTCGAGCGGTAAATACATTCAGTACTTC. The encoded protein is CASSSSGKYIQYF. The chain recombines TRBV7-9 with TRBJ2-4; a possible D gene is TRBD2 (5 bases). CDR3 length equals 13 residues. Deletions cut 4 bases from V and 8 bases from J, with 12 bases between. Germline CDR1 is SEHNR and CDR2 is FQNEAQ (reference sequence).

Turning to this clone: Relative to the germline gene, one junction end is altered; a read error may explain this. The chain is built from TRBV30 and TRBJ1-3; no clear D. Germline values: CDR1 GTSNPN, CDR2 SVGIG (reference sequence). The CDR3 totals 14 residues. The CDR3 region has the DNA TGTGCCTGGAGTAGCTCGAGCTCTGGAAGCACCATATATTTT. Its translation: CAWSSSSSGSTIYF.

The rearrangement links TRBV18 to TRBJ1-5; no definite D call. Germline V lookup: CDR1 KGHSH, CDR2 LQKENI. V was shortened by 1 base and J by 7 bases, with 14 bases between the two germline ends. The CDR3 is 15 residues long. The chain's CDR3 is CASSPRRTEDQPQHF. The CDR3 DNA reads TGTGCCAGCTCACCACGGAGAACAGAAGACCAGCCCCAGCATTTT.

This clone was seen more than once but under ten times. The chain joins TRBV29-1 to TRBJ1-1; a possible D gene is TRBD1 (5 bases). Germline CDR1 and CDR2: SQVTM and ANQGSEA. This CDR3 contains 12 residues. Trimming took off 4 bases at V and 8 bases at J, with 14 bases between the two ends. The CDR3 here is CSVVGRAEEAFF. As DNA, the CDR3 is TGCAGCGTTGTCGGCAGGGCAGAAGAAGCTTTCTTT.

V and J are TRBV5-1 and TRBJ2-7; no definite D call. This CDR3 comprises 16 residues. CDR1 and CDR2 from the germline V gene are SGHRS and YFSETQ. V lost 4 bases and J 7 bases, leaving 24 bases between the germline ends. The CDR3 DNA reads as TGCGCCAGCAGCCCGGCCTCGAACTACCGGGTTTTTGAGCAGTACTTC. Its translation: CASSPASNYRVFEQYF.

The V and J genes are TRBV7-8 and TRBJ2-1; D gene unclear. With 1 base removed from V and 6 bases from J, the gap between germline ends came to 7 bases. CDR3 size: 13 residues. Germline CDR1 SGHVS, CDR2 FQNEAQ. DNA for the CDR3: TGTGCCAGCAGCTTAGGTGGCCCCAATGAGCAGTTCTTC. This codes for CASSLGGPNEQFF. Filled out from reference TRBV7-8 and TRBJ2-1, the complete variable domain reads GAGVSQSPRYKVAKRGQDVALRCDPISGHVSLFWYQQALGQGPEFLTYFQNEAQLDKSGLPSDRFFAERPEGSVSTLKIQRTQQEDSAVYLCASSLGGPNEQFFGPGTRLTVL.

The chain employs TRBV28 and TRBJ2-7; D unclear. The CDR3 consists of 14 residues. Germline CDR1 and CDR2: MDHEN and SYDVKM. V lost 5 bases and J lost 0, with 11 bases in between. CDR3 DNA: TGTGCCAGCAGTGGCAGCCCAAGCTCCTACGAGCAGTACTTC. Its translation is CASSGSPSSYEQYF.

The chain's CDR3 is CASSFSSQSGHTDTQYF. The DNA of the CDR3 is TGTGCCAGCAGCTTTTCGTCACAAAGCGGACACACAGATACGCAGTATTTT. V is TRBV7-2 and J is TRBJ2-3; tentatively, D is TRBD1 or TRBD2 (5 bases each). This CDR3 contains 17 residues. V was shortened by 3 bases and J by 2 bases, with 18 bases between the two germline ends. CDR1 is SGHTA and CDR2 is FQGNSA in the germline V gene.

This rearrangement joins TRBV6-5 to TRBJ2-7; 10 positions match TRBD1. This CDR3 contains 15 residues. Germline V gives CDR1 MNHEY, CDR2 SVGAGI. J was trimmed by 1 base and V by 8 bases; bases with no gene match: 8. As DNA, the CDR3 is TGTGCCAGCGGCCCCGGGACAGGGGAATCCTACGAGCAGTACTTC. Its protein is CASGPGTGESYEQYF.

The rearrangement uses TRBV4-1 and TRBJ2-1; 7 positions agree with TRBD1. Per germline, CDR1 MGHRA and CDR2 YSYEKL. With 2 bases clipped from V and 4 bases from J, the junction kept 8 bases outside the gene matches. The CDR3 is 16 amino acids. Here the CDR3 reads CASSQYEGALYNEQFF. Written as DNA, the CDR3 is TGCGCCAGCAGCCAATATGAGGGGGCTTTATACAATGAGCAGTTCTTC.

The chain joins TRBV7-8 to TRBJ1-1; D is unclear. CDR1 and CDR2 from the germline V gene are SGHVS and FQNEAQ. The CDR3 sequence is 16 residues long. V was clipped by 6 bases and J by 0 bases, with 17 bases between them. The CDR3 spells CASSLQRARVNTEAFF. CDR3 nucleotides: TGTGCCAGCAGTCTCCAACGGGCAAGGGTGAACACTGAAGCTTTCTTT.

V usage is TRBV6-5 and J usage is TRBJ1-1; 8 nucleotides match TRBD1. Germline V CDR1 and CDR2: MNHEY, SVGAGI. V shed 5 bases and J 5 bases; nucleotides not matched to a gene: 4. This CDR3 has 13 amino acids. CDR3: CASSRQGMTEAFF. CDR3 DNA: TGTGCCAGCAGTCGACAGGGGATGACTGAAGCTTTCTTT.

This chain connects TRBV29-1 to TRBJ2-5; either TRBD1 or TRBD2 may fit D (5 bases each). Germline CDR1 is SQVTM and CDR2 is ANQGSEA. Trimming took 1 base from V and 5 from J, leaving 11 bases between them. The length of the CDR3 is 13 residues. CDR3 DNA sequence: TGCAGCGTTGAAGGAGGGACCGCGGAGACCCAGTACTTC. Its protein is CSVEGGTAETQYF.

The rearrangement uses TRBV6-1 and TRBJ2-2; tentative D call: TRBD2 (6 bases). Germline CDR1 MNHNS, CDR2 SASEGT. The V end lost 8 bases, the J end lost 5 bases, and 15 bases lay between the germline ends. The CDR3 extends over 14 amino acids. The CDR3 loop is CASRQRGGTGELFF. In nucleotides, the CDR3 is TGTGCCAGCCGTCAAAGGGGAGGAACCGGGGAGCTGTTTTTT.

This clone was detected a few times. This chain links TRBV6-9 with TRBJ1-1, with 9 bases aligning to TRBD1. The CDR3 runs 16 residues. V was pared by 4 bases and J by 4 bases, with 10 bases of the junction left unmatched. CDR1 is MNHGY, CDR2 SVAAGI, per germline. The CDR3 loop reads CASSFTGGWGGTEAFF. The CDR3 nucleotides read TGTGCCAGCAGTTTCACAGGGGGCTGGGGAGGCACTGAAGCTTTCTTT.

V gene TRBV7-9 combines with J gene TRBJ2-5, with TRBD1 matching 10 bases. TRBJ2-7 explains the end of the DNA better; the J call may be wrong. Looked up from germline, CDR1 is SEHNR and CDR2 is FQNEAQ (reference sequence). This CDR3 is built from 12 residues. CDR3: CASGDRGHEQYF. The CDR3 DNA follows: TGTGCCAGCGGGGACAGGGGACACGAGCAGTACTTC.

The J gene is TRBJ2-2, the V gene TRBV6-5; 8 nucleotides match TRBD1. V shed 8 bases and J 4 bases; nucleotides not matched to a gene: 0. This CDR3 contains 12 residues. In germline, CDR1 is MNHEY, CDR2 SVGAGI. The CDR3 loop reads CASDRGTGELFF. For the CDR3, the DNA is TGTGCCAGCGACAGGGGCACCGGGGAGCTGTTTTTT.

The chain joins TRBV5-1 to TRBJ2-1; 7 nucleotides line up with TRBD1. This CDR3 has 15 amino acids. The V and J ends lost 0 bases and 7 bases, in that order; junction bases with no gene match: 7. Germline-derived CDR1 and CDR2 are SGHRS and YFSETQ. In DNA form, the CDR3 reads TGCGCCAGCAGCTTGGCAAGGGGGCCGGCGAATGAGCAGTTCTTC. It yields the protein CASSLARGPANEQFF.

The chain links TRBV5-1 to TRBJ2-1; the match to TRBD2 covers 11 bases. This CDR3 comprises 13 residues. The germline V gene has CDR1 SGHRS and CDR2 YFSETQ. The junction had 3 bases not matched to a gene; V was cut back by 0 bases and J by 13 bases. The CDR3 reads CASSLETSGTQFF. In DNA, the CDR3 is TGCGCCAGCAGCTTGGAGACTAGCGGGACACAGTTCTTC. The full variable domain, completed using reference TRBV5-1 and TRBJ2-1, is KAGVTQTPRYLIKTRGQQVTLSCSPISGHRSVSWYQQTPGQGLQFLFEYFSETQRNKGNFPGRFSGRQFSNSRSEMNVSTLELGDSALYLCASSLETSGTQFFGPGTRLTVL.

The genes are TRBV11-2 and TRBJ2-7; D not resolved. Germline CDR1 SGHAT, CDR2 FQNNGV. V was cut by 0 bases and J by 10 bases, with 19 bases left in between. CDR3 length: 15 amino acids. The CDR3 reads CASSLDPPTLRDQYF. For the CDR3, the DNA is TGTGCCAGCAGCTTAGACCCCCCTACTCTAAGGGATCAGTACTTC.

Here the CDR3 reads CASSSGTSGRAGAYEQYF. In nucleotides, the CDR3 is TGTGCCAGCAGCTCCGGGACTAGCGGGAGGGCCGGGGCTTACGAGCAGTACTTC. The chain has TRBV7-8 and TRBJ2-7, with TRBD2 identical over 16 bases. The trim removed 4 bases at V and 4 bases at J, leaving 10 bases unmatched. Germline CDR1 and CDR2: SGHVS and FQNEAQ. This CDR3 region has 18 residues.

The chain links TRBV7-2 to TRBJ2-3; weak D call: TRBD2 (5 bases). Looked up from germline, CDR1 is SGHTA and CDR2 is FQGNSA. This CDR3 spans 14 amino acids. V was shortened by 0 bases and J by 8 bases, with 12 bases between the two germline ends. CDR3 residues: CASSLADSSGTQYF. The CDR3, as DNA: TGTGCCAGCAGCTTAGCGGATTCGAGCGGTACGCAGTATTTT.

The chain is built from TRBV10-3 and TRBJ1-1; the D is unclear. The V and J ends lost 5 bases and 4 bases respectively, with 14 bases between them. The CDR3 extends over 14 amino acids. Germline V lookup: CDR1 ENHRY, CDR2 SYGVKD. CDR3 residues: CAISTGERVTEAFF. CDR3 sequence (DNA): TGTGCCATCAGTACCGGGGAACGGGTCACTGAAGCTTTCTTT.

The chain couples TRBV6-1 to TRBJ2-1; no reliable D call. V lost 8 bases and J 2 bases, leaving 16 bases between the germline ends. The CDR3 has 15 residues. Looked up from germline, CDR1 is MNHNS and CDR2 is SASEGT. The CDR3 nucleotides are TGTGCCAGCCAACCAAGGCTCCATCCCTACAATGAGCAGTTCTTC. Protein sequence: CASQPRLHPYNEQFF.

This clone has only a few counts. The rearrangement uses TRBV7-9 and TRBJ2-2, with 10 bases identical to TRBD1. Germline V gene lookup returns CDR1 SEHNR and CDR2 FQNEAQ (reference sequence). After removal of 0 bases from V and 6 bases from J, the junction contained 4 bases not matched to a gene. This CDR3 region has 16 residues. CDR3 loop: CASSLALTGGPGELFF. The DNA of the CDR3 is TGTGCCAGCAGCTTAGCTCTGACAGGGGGCCCCGGGGAGCTGTTTTTT.